The present TCR beta chain was sequenced within a study of blood T cells in healthy people across ages. With a J-beta primer mix and a sample-barcoded 5' primer, a second PCR ran about 6 to 11 cycles. Template switching added a 12-random-nucleotide identifier to every cDNA molecule. Sequencing yielded, for each sample, at least 3 million paired-end reads carrying CDR3. Each CDR3 protein gets one entry after TCRdb re-called the 5' RACE reads with MiXCR. The sample has over 1,300,000 distinct CDR3 sequences, around 59% seen once. The study, taken as a whole, reports: The study could not conclusively compare naive and antigen-experienced cells, given its unsorted PBMCs. Researchers deemed the diversity estimates from one million T cells underestimates.

In germline, CDR1 is LNHNV, CDR2 YYDKDF (reference sequence). This CDR3 has 15 amino acids. V lost 1 base, J lost 8 bases, and 14 bases lay in between. Worth noting for this clonotype: Its antigen is as yet unknown.

V usage is TRBV15 and J usage is TRBJ1-4; D unclear. The TCR comes from a man aged 18 to 30 in good health. The material sequenced was blood. CDR3 in DNA: TGTGCCACCAGCAGAGGGATAGGGATGGAGGAAAAACTGTTTTTT. Translating it yields CATSRGIGMEEKLFF.